This T cell receptor beta chain was captured by sequencing in a study of cytotoxic CD8 clonotypes in ibrutinib-treated CLL. Overall study results and limits: The study found public clonotypes uncommon, contracting or stable on treatment.

Profiled with immunoSEQ multiplex PCR; TCRdb holds only in-frame clones, not every one. This sample yields around 70,000 clones, of which approximately 80% are seen a single time; around 7.7% belongs to the top ten. J gave up 8 bases and V 0 bases, and 4 bases lay outside the gene matches. The CDR3 runs 16 residues. The germline CDR1 and CDR2 sequences are PRHDT and FYEKMQ (reference sequence). A word on this clone: As yet, its antigen is unknown.

PBMCs were cryopreserved, and roughly 2.1 micrograms of genomic DNA from them went into TCR beta libraries. The chain recombines TRBV13 with TRBJ1-6, with 10 bases lining up with TRBD1. Material: PBMCs, obtained at disease progression, from a patient treated with ibrutinib. This receptor was obtained from a human donor with chronic lymphocytic leukemia. The CDR3 DNA follows: TGTGCCAGCAGCTTAGGCCGGGACAGGGGATATTCACCCCTCCACTTT. The encoded protein is CASSLGRDRGYSPLHF.